These T cell receptor beta chains were read from a single sample in a study of T cells in localized non-small cell lung cancer. Assay used: immunoSEQ multiplex PCR; TCRdb lists only in-frame clones, some missing. The table includes under 35,000 clones, 92% detected once. This material consisted of peripheral blood mononuclear cells, taken before any cancer treatment. The receptors here all came from a woman aged 35 to 70 with stage III lung adenocarcinoma. Both conserved end residues are part of each CDR3. D genes are given only for firm matches. Clone size, where shown, is once, few, many, or a class for clones that have expanded.

d_gene: NA
abundance: NA
v_gene: TRBV27
j_gene: TRBJ1-1
CDR3aa: CASGQGGPTEAFF
CDR3nt: TGTGCCAGCGGGCAAGGGGGGCCCACTGAAGCTTTCTTT

d_gene: NA
abundance: NA
v_gene: TRBV2
j_gene: TRBJ1-2
CDR3aa: CASRETGTPNYGYTF
CDR3nt: TGTGCCAGCAGAGAAACAGGGACTCCTAACTATGGCTACACCTTC

d_gene: NA
abundance: NA
v_gene: TRBV11-2
j_gene: TRBJ2-1
CDR3aa: CASSIDRPPYNEQFF
CDR3nt: TGTGCCAGCAGCATAGACCGGCCCCCCTACAATGAGCAGTTCTTC

d_gene: TRBD2
abundance: once
v_gene: TRBV27
j_gene: TRBJ2-1
CDR3aa: CASSPASGSAYNEQFF
CDR3nt: TGTGCCAGCAGTCCAGCCAGCGGGAGTGCCTACAATGAGCAGTTCTTC

d_gene: NA
abundance: NA
v_gene: TRBV7-6
j_gene: TRBJ2-5
CDR3aa: CASSLSYGQETQYF
CDR3nt: TGTGCCAGCAGCTTATCCTACGGGCAAGAGACCCAGTACTTC

d_gene: TRBD1
abundance: NA
v_gene: TRBV18
j_gene: TRBJ2-2
CDR3aa: CASSPNLGTARTGELFF
CDR3nt: TGTGCCAGCTCACCGAATCTGGGGACAGCCCGCACCGGGGAGCTGTTTTTT

d_gene: NA
abundance: NA
v_gene: TRBV18
j_gene: TRBJ1-5
CDR3aa: CASSPTANSNQPQHF
CDR3nt: TGTGCCAGCTCGCCAACAGCGAATAGCAATCAGCCCCAGCATTTT

d_gene: NA
abundance: NA
v_gene: TRBV19
j_gene: TRBJ1-1
CDR3aa: CASSIDGNTEAFF
CDR3nt: TGTGCCAGTAGTATCGACGGGAACACTGAAGCTTTCTTT

d_gene: TRBD2
abundance: NA
v_gene: TRBV28
j_gene: TRBJ2-7
CDR3aa: CATWGPISGRASEQYF
CDR3nt: TGTGCCACTTGGGGACCAATTAGCGGGAGGGCCTCCGAGCAGTACTTC

d_gene: NA
abundance: NA
v_gene: TRBV5-1
j_gene: TRBJ1-2
CDR3aa: CASSLETNYGYTF
CDR3nt: TGCGCCAGCAGCTTGGAGACAAATTATGGCTACACCTTC

d_gene: NA
abundance: NA
v_gene: TRBV5-4
j_gene: TRBJ2-5
CDR3aa: CASSLNTRAETQYF
CDR3nt: TGTGCCAGCAGCTTAAATACTAGGGCAGAGACCCAGTACTTC

d_gene: NA
abundance: NA
v_gene: TRBV7-3
j_gene: TRBJ1-3
CDR3aa: CASSSTGHTIYF
CDR3nt: TGTGCCAGCAGCTCAACGGGCCACACCATATATTTT

d_gene: TRBD1
abundance: few
v_gene: TRBV27
j_gene: TRBJ2-7
CDR3aa: CATMGTASYEQYF
CDR3nt: TGTGCCACCATGGGGACAGCCTCCTACGAGCAGTACTTC

d_gene: TRBD2
abundance: NA
v_gene: TRBV19
j_gene: TRBJ2-1
CDR3aa: CASSPRGTSPNEQFF
CDR3nt: TGTGCCAGTAGTCCCCGGGGGACTAGCCCCAATGAGCAGTTCTTC

d_gene: NA
abundance: NA
v_gene: TRBV6-4
j_gene: TRBJ2-1
CDR3aa: CASSSPGNEQFF
CDR3nt: TGTGCCAGCAGTAGCCCGGGAAATGAGCAGTTCTTC

d_gene: NA
abundance: NA
v_gene: TRBV18
j_gene: TRBJ2-2
CDR3aa: CASSDQSVTNTGELFF
CDR3nt: TGTGCCAGCTCAGACCAGAGTGTTACGAACACCGGGGAGCTGTTTTTT

d_gene: NA
abundance: NA
v_gene: TRBV5-5
j_gene: TRBJ1-2
CDR3aa: CASSLVAGGNYGYTF
CDR3nt: TGTGCCAGCAGCTTGGTCGCTGGGGGCAACTATGGCTACACCTTC

d_gene: NA
abundance: NA
v_gene: TRBV5-1
j_gene: TRBJ1-2
CDR3aa: CASSLGQSNAYGYTF
CDR3nt: TGCGCCAGCAGCTTGGGCCAATCCAACGCATATGGCTACACCTTC

d_gene: NA
abundance: NA
v_gene: TRBV7-9
j_gene: TRBJ2-3
CDR3aa: CASTRSGVTDTQYF
CDR3nt: TGTGCCAGCACCCGCTCGGGAGTCACAGATACGCAGTATTTT

d_gene: NA
abundance: NA
v_gene: TRBV2
j_gene: TRBJ1-3
CDR3aa: CASRGNRASSGNTIYF
CDR3nt: TGTGCCAGCAGGGGGAACAGGGCGAGCTCTGGAAACACCATATATTTT

d_gene: TRBD2
abundance: few
v_gene: TRBV19
j_gene: TRBJ2-1
CDR3aa: CASIGAGGRGEQFF
CDR3nt: TGTGCCAGCATAGGCGCGGGAGGAAGGGGCGAGCAGTTCTTC

d_gene: NA
abundance: NA
v_gene: TRBV15
j_gene: TRBJ2-5
CDR3aa: CATSRAGPPEETQYF
CDR3nt: TGTGCCACCAGCAGAGCGGGCCCTCCGGAAGAGACCCAGTACTTC

d_gene: NA
abundance: NA
v_gene: TRBV6-1
j_gene: TRBJ2-7
CDR3aa: CASSSSGTYEQYF
CDR3nt: TGTGCCAGCAGCTCCTCGGGGACTTACGAGCAGTACTTC

d_gene: TRBD2
abundance: NA
v_gene: TRBV27
j_gene: TRBJ2-5
CDR3aa: CASSFSGGETQYF
CDR3nt: TGTGCCAGCAGTTTTAGCGGGGGAGAGACCCAGTACTTC

d_gene: NA
abundance: NA
v_gene: TRBV6-6
j_gene: TRBJ1-3
CDR3aa: CASSYGTISGNTIYF
CDR3nt: TGTGCCAGCAGTTACGGGACAATCTCTGGAAACACCATATATTTT

d_gene: NA
abundance: NA
v_gene: TRBV6-5
j_gene: TRBJ1-2
CDR3aa: CASSYRANYGYTF
CDR3nt: TGTGCCAGCAGTTACAGGGCAAACTATGGCTACACCTTC

d_gene: NA
abundance: NA
v_gene: TRBV5-1
j_gene: TRBJ1-2
CDR3aa: CASSLVPDGGYTF
CDR3nt: TGCGCCAGCAGCTTGGTCCCAGACGGCGGCTACACCTTC

d_gene: TRBD1
abundance: once
v_gene: TRBV15
j_gene: TRBJ1-4
CDR3aa: CATSKQGRNEKLFF
CDR3nt: TGTGCCACCAGCAAACAGGGGAGGAATGAAAAACTGTTTTTT

d_gene: NA
abundance: NA
v_gene: TRBV11-2
j_gene: TRBJ2-5
CDR3aa: CASSLALQGGETQYF
CDR3nt: TGTGCCAGCAGCTTAGCCCTACAGGGAGGAGAGACCCAGTACTTC